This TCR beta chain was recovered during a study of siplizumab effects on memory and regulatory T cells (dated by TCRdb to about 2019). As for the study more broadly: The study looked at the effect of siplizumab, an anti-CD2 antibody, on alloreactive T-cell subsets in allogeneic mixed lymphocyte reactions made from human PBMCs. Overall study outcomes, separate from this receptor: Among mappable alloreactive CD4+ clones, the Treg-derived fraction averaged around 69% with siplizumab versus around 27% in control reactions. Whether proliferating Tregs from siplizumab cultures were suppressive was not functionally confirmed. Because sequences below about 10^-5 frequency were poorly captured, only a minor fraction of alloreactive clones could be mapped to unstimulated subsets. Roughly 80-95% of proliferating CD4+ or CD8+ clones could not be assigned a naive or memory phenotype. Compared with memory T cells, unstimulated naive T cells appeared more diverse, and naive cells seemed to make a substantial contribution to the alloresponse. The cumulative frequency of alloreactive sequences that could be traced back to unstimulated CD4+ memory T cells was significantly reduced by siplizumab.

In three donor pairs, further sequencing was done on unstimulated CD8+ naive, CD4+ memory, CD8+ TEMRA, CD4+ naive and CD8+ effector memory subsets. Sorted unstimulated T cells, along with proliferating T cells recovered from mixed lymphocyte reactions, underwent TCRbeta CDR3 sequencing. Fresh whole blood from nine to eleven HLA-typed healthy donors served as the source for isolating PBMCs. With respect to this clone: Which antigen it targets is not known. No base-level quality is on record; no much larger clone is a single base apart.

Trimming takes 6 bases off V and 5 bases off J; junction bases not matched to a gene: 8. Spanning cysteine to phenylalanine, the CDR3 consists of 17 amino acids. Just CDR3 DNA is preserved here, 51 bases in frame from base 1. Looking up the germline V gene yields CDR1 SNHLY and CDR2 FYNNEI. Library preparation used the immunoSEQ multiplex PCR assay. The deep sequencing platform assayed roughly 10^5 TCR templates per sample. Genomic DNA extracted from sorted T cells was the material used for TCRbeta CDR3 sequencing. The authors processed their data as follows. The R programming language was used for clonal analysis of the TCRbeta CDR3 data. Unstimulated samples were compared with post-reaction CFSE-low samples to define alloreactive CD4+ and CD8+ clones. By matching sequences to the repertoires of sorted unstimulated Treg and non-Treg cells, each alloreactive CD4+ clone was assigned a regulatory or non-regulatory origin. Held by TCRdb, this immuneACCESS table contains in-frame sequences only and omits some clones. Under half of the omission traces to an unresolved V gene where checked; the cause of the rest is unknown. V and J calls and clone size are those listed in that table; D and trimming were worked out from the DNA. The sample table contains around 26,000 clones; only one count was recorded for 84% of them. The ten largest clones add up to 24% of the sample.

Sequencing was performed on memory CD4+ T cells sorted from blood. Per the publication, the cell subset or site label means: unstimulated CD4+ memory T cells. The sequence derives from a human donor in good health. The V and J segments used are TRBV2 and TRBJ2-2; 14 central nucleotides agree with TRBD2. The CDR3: CASRKGTSGRSTGELFF. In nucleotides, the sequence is TGTGCCAGCAGGAAAGGGACTAGCGGGAGAAGTACCGGGGAGCTGTTTTTT.